This T cell receptor beta chain is from a study of regulatory T cells in long-lasting Graves disease (dated by TCRdb to the early 2020s). In the study overall: In the newly diagnosed Graves' disease group, patients had been taking antithyroid drugs for less than 3 months. Peripheral blood TCR sequencing and RNA sequencing compared persistent Graves' disease patients with newly diagnosed Graves' disease patients. The study took place in China and was registered as a clinical trial. A total of about 33 samples underwent TCR sequencing: some 13 from persistent and some 20 from newly diagnosed Graves' disease patients.

In the germline V gene, CDR1 corresponds to SGHRS and CDR2 to YFSETQ. Cut back by 4 bases and 2 bases, the V and J ends lie 19 bases apart. From the cysteine up to the phenylalanine, the CDR3 has a length of 16 residues. Only the CDR3 DNA is retained, 48 bases long and in frame from the first base. Paper-wide results and their limitations: Lower TCR Shannon entropy and fewer highly expanded clones were observed in persistent Graves' disease patients than in newly diagnosed patients, which suggested clonal expansion. Sequencing and analysis were limited to the TCR beta chain. Preferential use of TRBV28, TRBJ1-2 and TRBJ2-5 was observed in persistent disease, whereas TRBV20-1 and TRBJ2-1 were favored in newly diagnosed disease. The study examined only peripheral blood because the primary lesion, thyroid tissue, could not be accessed. The authors noted that the small sample size was a limitation that may lower accuracy. Patients with persistent disease shared more public clonotypes (about 2,500) than newly diagnosed patients did (nearly 1,000).

Points on this clonotype: Its antigen is still unknown. No base-level quality is on record; no much larger clone is a single base apart.

The time point label on this specimen signifies: newly diagnosed GD, antithyroid drugs for less than 3 months. RNA was extracted from PBMCs in TRIzol for both TCR sequencing and RNA sequencing. The diagnosis of Graves' disease was made according to American Thyroid Association guidelines. Patients for the study were recruited at an endocrinology department in Xi'an, China. Each patient gave approximately 9.7 milliliters of peripheral blood, collected in an EDTA anticoagulant tube. PBMCs were isolated by Ficoll Paque Plus density gradient separation without further T cell sorting. An Agilent 2100 Bioanalyzer and agarose gel were used to check RNA quality, while a NanoDrop 2000 measured RNA concentration. The library was generated by multiplex PCR. The sequencing machine was an Illumina HiSeq 4000. CDR3 regions were amplified by Arm-PCR with iRepertoire HTBI primers to construct TCR beta libraries. PCR products were gel purified before sequencing. Regarding the original processing steps: Gene usage analysis of CDR3 amino acid clonotypes used the approximately 62 TRBV and 11 to 15 TRBJ segments found across samples. Filtered high-quality paired reads were merged into contigs using COPE and FqMerger. Contigs were aligned with BLAST to IMGT TRBV, TRBD and TRBJ reference genes, and CDR3 was defined per IMGT. Any clonotype with a frequency above 0.1% was counted as a highly expanded clone. Shannon entropy served as the measure of repertoire diversity, while the Gini coefficient captured V-J evenness. Clonotypes shared by more than one individual were considered public. TCRdb reprocessing: public reads trimmed at Q25 with fastp, clones called with MiXCR, in-frame beta chains kept. Each CDR3 protein appears once, grouped with its most common genes and DNA. TCRdb, rather than the study authors, made the V and J calls. Present in this sample are 420,000 or so distinct CDR3 sequences, over 15% of which were seen just once. 20% to 25% of the sample rests with the top ten.

These sequences were also reported in another study, on T cells in Graves' hyperthyroidism and ophthalmopathy. The second source states: Stable Graves' hyperthyroidism was defined as no progression to ophthalmopathy during 18 months of follow-up. Hyperthyroidism patients were newly diagnosed, had a disease duration of under 2 months, and were aged 18 to 65 years. Exclusion was applied to patients with uncontrolled infections, other autoimmune diseases, pregnancy or lactation. Diagnoses relied on clinical symptoms, serum thyroxine and TRAb, thyroid ultrasound and orbital computed tomography. The first round of RT-PCR for the TCR CDR3 was performed with the HTBI primer set and the Qiagen OneStep RT-PCR kit. Most expanded thyroid clonotypes (frequency above 0.001) were also found in blood, which suggests that blood repertoires may mirror thyroid immune responses. Ophthalmopathy was separated from stable hyperthyroidism by a 13 V-J signature model, with 85% to 90% sensitivity and roughly 81% specificity obtained in cross-validation and 80%/75% obtained in testing. In validation, the model predicted progression to ophthalmopathy a median of 6.5 months before onset, with around 70% sensitivity and roughly 72% specificity. To identify TCR V-J signatures that set the groups apart, the researchers used a discovery cohort of more than 95 patients, made up of 40 to 45 with Graves' ophthalmopathy and about 59 with stable Graves' hyperthyroidism. Prospective prediction of ophthalmopathy was tested in an independent validation cohort of 18 to 20 hyperthyroidism patients and around 16 patients who later progressed to ophthalmopathy. The approximately 100 discovery patients were randomly split 7:3 into training and test sets. Thyroid tissue and blood T-cell repertoires from about six Graves' hyperthyroidism patients were also compared in the study. Following sampling, methimazole starting at 30 mg daily was given to hyperthyroidism patients, and high-dose intravenous methylprednisolone was given to ophthalmopathy patients. Libraries were constructed in a second round of multiplex PCR, after which size selection and purification were carried out. The libraries were sequenced on an Illumina HiSeq2000 using paired-end 100 bp reads. SOAPnuke was used to process the raw data, with reads discarded if the reads contained adapters or uncalled bases, had a mean Phred below 15, or lacked an exact constant-primer or identifier match. High-quality paired reads were merged using COPE v1.2.5, and each unique nucleotide sequence was defined as a clonotype. MiTCR v1.1 was used to align the clonotypes against IMGT TRBV, TRBD and TRBJ reference segments. The analysis was restricted to V-J combinations with a frequency above 0.0001, which together covered about 99% of the repertoires. The TCS score was defined as F50 (clonal expansion) divided by E x V (chaos), with BLOSUM62-based TCRdist calculated between CDR3 peptides within each V-J. Welch's t-statistics and random forest reduced fewer than 600 V-J features to 13, which were used in a naive Bayes classifier (R e1071). No statistical method was used to set the sample size in advance, and investigators knew the group allocation. The paper reports TCR Vbeta CDR3 sequencing of more than 120 peripheral blood samples: some 41 ophthalmopathy, fewer than 80 hyperthyroidism and around 17 progressor patients.

This clonotype was sampled from a woman aged 18-35 years with Graves disease. Donor details come from another sample of the same person, matched by shared clones. The sequence is built from TRBV5-1 and TRBJ2-7; the D gene could be either TRBD1 or TRBD2, each agreeing at 7 bases. The sample here was peripheral blood mononuclear cells (PBMCs), taken at new diagnosis, from a patient treated with antithyroid drugs. Here the CDR3 is given as CASSLRRGGGPYEQYF. DNA sequence: TGCGCCAGCAGCCTCCGCCGGGGAGGGGGCCCCTACGAGCAGTACTTC.